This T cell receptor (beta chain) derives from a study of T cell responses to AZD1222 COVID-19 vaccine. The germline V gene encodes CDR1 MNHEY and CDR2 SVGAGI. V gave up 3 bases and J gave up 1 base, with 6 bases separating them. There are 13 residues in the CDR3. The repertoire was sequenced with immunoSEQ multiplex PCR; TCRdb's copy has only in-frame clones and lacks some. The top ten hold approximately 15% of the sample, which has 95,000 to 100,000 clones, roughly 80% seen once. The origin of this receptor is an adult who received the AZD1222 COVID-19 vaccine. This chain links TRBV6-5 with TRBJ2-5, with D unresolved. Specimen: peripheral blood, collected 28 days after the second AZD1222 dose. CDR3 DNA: TGTGCCAGCAGTTATGGTCCCCAAGAGACCCAGTACTTC. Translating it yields CASSYGPQETQYF.